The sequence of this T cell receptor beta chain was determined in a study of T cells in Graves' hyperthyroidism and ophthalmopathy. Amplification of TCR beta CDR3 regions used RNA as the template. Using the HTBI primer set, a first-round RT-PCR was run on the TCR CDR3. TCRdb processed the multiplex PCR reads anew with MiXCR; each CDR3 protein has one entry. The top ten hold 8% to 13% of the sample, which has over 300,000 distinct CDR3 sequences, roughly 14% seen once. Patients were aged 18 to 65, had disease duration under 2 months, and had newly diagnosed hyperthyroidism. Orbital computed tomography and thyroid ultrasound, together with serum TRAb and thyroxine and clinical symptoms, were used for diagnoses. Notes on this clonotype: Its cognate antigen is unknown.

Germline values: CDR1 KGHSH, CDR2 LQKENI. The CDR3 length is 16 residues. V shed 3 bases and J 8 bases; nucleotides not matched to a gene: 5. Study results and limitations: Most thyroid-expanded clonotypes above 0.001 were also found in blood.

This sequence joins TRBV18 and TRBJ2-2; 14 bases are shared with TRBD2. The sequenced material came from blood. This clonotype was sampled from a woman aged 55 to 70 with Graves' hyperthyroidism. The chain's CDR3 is CASSPLGLAGGGELFF. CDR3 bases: TGTGCCAGCTCACCGCTTGGACTAGCGGGAGGAGGGGAGCTGTTTTTT. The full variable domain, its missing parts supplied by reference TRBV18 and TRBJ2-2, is NAGVMQNPRHLVRRRGQEARLRCSPMKGHSHVYWYRQLPEEGLKFMVYLQKENIIDESGMPKERFSAEFPKEGPSILRIQQVVRGDSAAYFCASSPLGLAGGGELFFGEGSRLTVL.